This T cell receptor beta chain was sequenced during a study of T cell repertoires in cytomegalovirus infection. One entry per CDR3 protein, called by TCRdb with MiXCR from the reads. The sample consists of 300,000 to 400,000 distinct CDR3 sequences, about a sixth of them appearing once. The CDR3 loop spans 15 amino acids. V shed 6 bases and J shed 2 bases, with 17 bases lying between them. The sequencing input was PBMCs. This receptor was obtained from a human donor in good health (CMV status not recorded). Some clones in this sample may be carry-over from other donors' samples. The rearrangement joins TRBV12-3 or TRBV12-4 to TRBJ2-7, with D perhaps assigned TRBD1 or TRBD2 (5 bases each). CDR3 bases: TGTGCCAGCAGCTCGCCCGGGACGGAACCCTACGAGCAGTACTTC. It yields the protein CASSSPGTEPYEQYF.